This is a list of T cell receptor beta chains from one sample in a study of blood T cell repertoires in COVID-19. The protocol was immunoSEQ multiplex PCR, while the TCRdb copy is restricted to in-frame clones and leaves out a portion. The sample consists of some 140,000 clones, 75% to 85% of them appearing once. The sample comprised peripheral blood. Receptors were obtained from a woman aged 55-70 years with COVID-19, enrolled during active disease. CDR3s include the opening cysteine and the closing phenylalanine or tryptophan. A D gene is named only where the DNA matches it firmly. Not every row has a clone size; where given, it reads once, few, many or a size class.

J	D	V	size	DNA	CDR3
TRBJ2-4	TRBD1	TRBV30	NA	TGTGCCTGCTCCTTTACCGGGACAGGGTGGGGGAACATTCAGTACTTC	CACSFTGTGWGNIQYF
TRBJ1-2	NA	TRBV6-5	few	TGTGCCAGCAGTTACTCGAAACCGAGCTATGGCTACACCTTC	CASSYSKPSYGYTF
TRBJ2-5	NA	TRBV5-1	NA	TGCGCCAGCAGCTTGATAGATGGACACGGACGGGAGACCCAGTACTTC	CASSLIDGHGRETQYF
TRBJ2-3	TRBD2	TRBV20-1	once	TGCAGTGCTAGTGCGCTAGCGGGGGCTTTCACAGATACGCAGTATTTT	CSASALAGAFTDTQYF
TRBJ1-2	NA	TRBV18	NA	TGTGCCAGCTCACCTTTCGAGGGCAACCCGGATGGCTACACCTTC	CASSPFEGNPDGYTF
TRBJ1-2	NA	TRBV5-1	NA	TGCGCCAGCAGCTTGTCCAGCTATGGCTACACCTTC	CASSLSSYGYTF
TRBJ1-2	NA	TRBV6-5	NA	TGTGCCAGCAGACAGAACTATGGCTACACCTTC	CASRQNYGYTF
TRBJ2-1	TRBD2	TRBV14	once	TGTGCCAGCAGCCTTCAAAGCGGGAGAGGGTACAATGAGCAGTTCTTC	CASSLQSGRGYNEQFF
TRBJ1-1	NA	TRBV7-3	NA	TGTGCCAGCAGCACTCTACCCCAGATGGGGCTAAGCATCATGAACACTGAAGCTTTCTTT	CASSTLPQMGLSIMNTEAFF
TRBJ1-5	NA	TRBV6-5	once	TGTGCCACACAGGAAAGGGGATGGGGCAATCAGCCCCAGCATTTT	CATQERGWGNQPQHF
TRBJ2-3	NA	TRBV7-2	NA	TGTGCCAGCAGCTCGCTCGGGGGTCTCACAGATACGCAGTATTTT	CASSSLGGLTDTQYF
TRBJ1-2	TRBD1	TRBV5-1	once	TGCGCCAGCAGCCTGGACAGGGTCGATGGCTACACCTTC	CASSLDRVDGYTF
TRBJ2-1	TRBD2	TRBV19	once	TGTGCCAGTACCGAGACTAGCGGGAGGACCAATGAGCAGTTCTTC	CASTETSGRTNEQFF
TRBJ1-1	TRBD1	TRBV29-1	NA	TGCAGCGCGGGACAGGCTGAAGCTTTCTTT	CSAGQAEAFF
TRBJ1-2	NA	TRBV10-2	NA	TGCGCCAGCAGTGCGGCCAGGGGTGATGGCTACACCTTC	CASSAARGDGYTF
TRBJ2-1	TRBD2	TRBV3-1/TRBV3-2	NA	TGTGCCAGCAGCCAAGGACTAGCTTCCAATGAGCAGTTCTTC	CASSQGLASNEQFF
TRBJ1-1	NA	TRBV7-3	NA	TGTGCCAGCAGCCAGGGACGGGGGGACACTGAAGCTTTCTTT	CASSQGRGDTEAFF
TRBJ1-2	TRBD1	TRBV6-5	once	TGTGCCAGCAGTTTAACCACCGGGACAGGGTCTGGAGGCTACACCTTC	CASSLTTGTGSGGYTF
TRBJ2-7	TRBD2	TRBV18	NA	TGTGCCAGCTCGCGGACTAGCGCCACCTACGAGCAGTACTTC	CASSRTSATYEQYF
TRBJ2-3	TRBD2	TRBV27	NA	TGTGCCAGCGGCTTAGCGGGGGCCCTCACAGATACGCAGTATTTT	CASGLAGALTDTQYF
TRBJ1-5	TRBD1	TRBV5-5	NA	TGTGCCAGCAGCTTGGCTGAGGGGGCCCATCAGCCCCAGCATTTT	CASSLAEGAHQPQHF
TRBJ1-5	NA	TRBV19	NA	TGTGCCAGTAGTATGATCAGGGATAGCAATCAGCCCCAGCATTTT	CASSMIRDSNQPQHF
TRBJ2-1	NA	TRBV5-5	NA	TGTGCCAGTATTCTCGGCTTGGGGGCGGATGAGCAGTTCTTC	CASILGLGADEQFF
TRBJ2-1	TRBD1	TRBV18	NA	TGTGCCAGCTCACCAGGGACAGGGACCAATGAGCAGTTCTTC	CASSPGTGTNEQFF
TRBJ1-5	NA	TRBV7-2	NA	TGTGCCAGCAGCTCCCAGGGGATCGGCAATCAGCCCCAGCATTTT	CASSSQGIGNQPQHF
TRBJ2-5	TRBD2	TRBV24-1	NA	TGTGCCACCAGTGACTATCCTGGGAGGGCAGAGACCCAGTACTTC	CATSDYPGRAETQYF
TRBJ2-6	TRBD1	TRBV7-9	NA	TGTGCCAGCAGCTCCCTACGTGACAGGGGGACCTCTGGGGCCAACGTCCTGACTTTC	CASSSLRDRGTSGANVLTF
TRBJ2-7	NA	TRBV19	NA	TGTGCCAGTAGTATCCCCCCCAACGAGCAGTACTTC	CASSIPPNEQYF
TRBJ1-1	TRBD1	TRBV18	few	TGTGCCAGCTCAGTGGGACAGATGAACACTGAAGCTTTCTTT	CASSVGQMNTEAFF
TRBJ2-7	TRBD1	TRBV4-2	NA	TGTGCCAGCAGCCAAGCGGACAGGGGTGGGTACGAGCAGTACTTC	CASSQADRGGYEQYF
TRBJ1-5	NA	TRBV19	NA	TGTGCCAGTAGTATTCACAGGGAAACTCAGCCCCAGCATTTT	CASSIHRETQPQHF
TRBJ1-6	TRBD1	TRBV7-8	NA	TGTGCCAGCAGCGTACCAATCCGGGACAGGGCCTTTAATTCACCCCTCCACTTT	CASSVPIRDRAFNSPLHF
TRBJ1-3	NA	TRBV5-1	NA	TGCGCCAGCAGCTTGGATGGGGCCCTCTCTGGAAACACCATATATTTT	CASSLDGALSGNTIYF
TRBJ2-1	TRBD2	TRBV7-8	few	TGTGCCAGCAGCTTAGCTTACCCCGGGACTAGCGCCCACAATGAGCAGTTCTTC	CASSLAYPGTSAHNEQFF
TRBJ1-1	TRBD1	TRBV19	once	TGTGCCAGTAGTATACAAACAGGGGACCCTGAAGCTTTCTTT	CASSIQTGDPEAFF
TRBJ1-1	NA	TRBV6-5	NA	TGTGCCAGCAGATTGGGGGGGCGGAACACTGAAGCTTTCTTT	CASRLGGRNTEAFF
TRBJ1-2	TRBD1	TRBV6-5	NA	TGTGCCAGCAGTTACACAGGACAGGGTATCTATGGCTACACCTTC	CASSYTGQGIYGYTF